This T cell receptor beta chain originates from a study of shared clonotypes between healthy human individuals. The wider study: Donors had three CD4 naive, three CD4 memory, two CD8 naive and one CD8 memory plate apiece.

General observations from the study: Relative to their counterparts shared across all four donors, non-shared clonotypes exhibited diminished generation probabilities.

Replicate sorted-subset PCRs were loaded with around 220 ng DNA, about 30,000 T cell genomes. In the authors' workflow: With immunoSEQ giving junction-only sequences and no quality scores, filtering differed. Clones were read by immunoSEQ multiplex PCR, and TCRdb kept only the in-frame ones, dropping some. V, J and clone size derive from that table, while D and trimming were established from the DNA sequence. The sample records about 990,000 clones, around 78% being singletons. CDR3 size: 14 residues. Unmatched junction bases numbered 3, after V lost 3 bases and J lost 3 bases. From germline, CDR1 is SGDLS and CDR2 YYNGEE. As concerns this clone: The antigen remains unidentified.

The chain combines TRBV9 with TRBJ2-7; 10 nucleotides line up with TRBD2. The TCR was taken from a man aged 18 to 29 in good health. Some clones in this sample may be carry-over from other donors' samples. Sequenced sample: memory CD4+ T cells from PBMCs. Subset here: CD45RA-negative fraction. The CDR3 bases are TGTGCCAGCAGCGCCCGACTAGCGGGCTACGAGCAGTACTTC. Protein product: CASSARLAGYEQYF.